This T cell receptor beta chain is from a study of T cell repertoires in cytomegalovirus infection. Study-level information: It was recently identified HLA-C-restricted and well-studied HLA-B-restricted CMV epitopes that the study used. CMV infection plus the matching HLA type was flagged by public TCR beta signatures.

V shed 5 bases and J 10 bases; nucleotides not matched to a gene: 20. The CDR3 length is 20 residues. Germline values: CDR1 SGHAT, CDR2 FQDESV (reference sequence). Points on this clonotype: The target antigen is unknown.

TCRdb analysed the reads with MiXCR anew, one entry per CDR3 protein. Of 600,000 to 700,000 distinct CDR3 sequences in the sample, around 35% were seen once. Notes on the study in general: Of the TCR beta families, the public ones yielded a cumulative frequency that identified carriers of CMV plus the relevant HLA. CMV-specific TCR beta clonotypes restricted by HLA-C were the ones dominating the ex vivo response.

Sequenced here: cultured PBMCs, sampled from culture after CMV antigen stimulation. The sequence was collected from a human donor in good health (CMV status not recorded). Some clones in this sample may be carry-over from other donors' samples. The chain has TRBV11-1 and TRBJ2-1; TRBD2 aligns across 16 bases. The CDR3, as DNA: TGTGCCAGCAGCCCGGGGACTAGCGGGAGGGCCCCCCGAATGAGCATAGAGCAGTTCTTC. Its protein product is CASSPGTSGRAPRMSIEQFF.